This entry lists 3 T cell receptor beta chains sequenced from one sample in a study of metastatic and nonmetastatic thyroid tumors. TCRdb reanalyzed the PCR reads with MiXCR. The repertoire has approximately 15,000 clones, around 20% of them found once; the top ten carry less than 15%. Thyroid surgery had not been preceded by any treatment in any patient. Sample: blood. The receptor set was obtained from a female donor with papillary thyroid cancer or a benign thyroid nodule (not recorded which). Some clones in this sample may be carry-over from other donors' samples.

The V and J genes are TRBV5-5 and TRBJ2-6; D possibly corresponds to TRBD1 (6 bases). The CDR3 loop spans 15 amino acids. V was shortened by 5 bases and J by 6 bases, with 15 bases between the two germline ends. Germline CDR1 is SGHKS and CDR2 is YYEKEE (reference sequence). The CDR3 loop is CASRERQAAANVLTF. The CDR3, as DNA: TGTGCCAGCAGGGAACGACAGGCAGCGGCCAACGTCCTGACTTTC.

The genes are TRBV5-1 and TRBJ2-7; a weak D match, TRBD1 (5 bases). CDR3 length: 13 amino acids. V dropped 4 bases and J dropped 7 bases, with 15 bases sitting between them. The V gene's germline CDR1 is SGHRS and CDR2 YFSETQ. The CDR3 spells CASSPDSLVEQYF. DNA for the CDR3: TGCGCCAGCAGCCCCGACAGCTTGGTAGAGCAGTACTTC.

The chain employs TRBV6-1 and TRBJ2-7; 10 bases fit TRBD1. The CDR3 extends over 16 amino acids. V lost 2 bases and J lost 7; bases outside the gene matches: 11. Germline loops: CDR1 MNHNS, CDR2 SASEGT. As DNA, the CDR3 is TGTGCCAGCAGTGAAAAAGGGACAGGGGCCCGGGGGGAGCAGTACTTC. Protein product: CASSEKGTGARGEQYF.